The clone carrying this T cell receptor (beta chain) was detected many times. The antigen is unknown. This record belongs to a study of T cells in Graves' hyperthyroidism and ophthalmopathy. Study-wide results and caveats: Median prediction lead before ophthalmopathy onset was about 6.7 months with the model. Most thyroid clonotypes with frequency above 0.001 were detected in blood.

RNA transcripts were the template for amplifying TCR beta CDR3 regions. Primed by the HTBI set, a first-round RT-PCR was run on the TCR CDR3. Each CDR3 protein is one row after TCRdb ran MiXCR on the multiplex PCR reads. The sample contains a few hundred thousand distinct CDR3 sequences, about a sixth of which appear only once. Each ophthalmopathy patient scored at least 3 on the Clinical Activity Score and at least 4 on NOSPECS grade, with duration under 3 months. Patients showing uncontrolled infection, other autoimmune disease, pregnancy or lactation were ineligible. Looked up from germline, CDR1 is SGHTA and CDR2 is FQGTGA. The CDR3 spans 15 residues. V dropped 5 bases and J dropped 4; count of bases not matched to a gene: 9.

This chain joins TRBV7-3 and TRBJ2-5; TRBD2 aligns across 8 bases. Sequenced: blood. This sequence was found in a woman in her thirties or forties with Graves' ophthalmopathy. The CDR3 is CASSPQAGDSETQYF. CDR3 nucleotide sequence: TGTGCCAGCAGCCCGCAAGCGGGAGATTCAGAGACCCAGTACTTC.